The 18 T cell receptor beta chains presented below share a single source sample, sequenced in a study of T cells in Graves' hyperthyroidism and ophthalmopathy. Authors of the study amplified TCR beta CDR3 regions from RNA transcripts. First-round RT-PCR targeting the TCR CDR3 was performed with the HTBI primer set. TCRdb ran MiXCR on the multiplex PCR reads and lists one entry per CDR3 protein. The sample gives around 700,000 distinct CDR3 sequences, approximately 36% of which show up once; around 32% is in the top ten. The sample taken for sequencing was blood. Receptors originate from a middle-aged woman with Graves' hyperthyroidism.

V and J are TRBV7-2 and TRBJ2-7; TRBD1 is a possible D gene (5 bases). Per germline, CDR1 SGHTA and CDR2 FQGNSA. V gave up 5 bases and J gave up 7 bases, with 21 bases separating them. The CDR3 runs 15 residues. Written as DNA, the CDR3 is TGTGCCAGCAGCCCCCAGACGGGCCAGTCAGGGGAGCAGTACTTC. It translates to CASSPQTGQSGEQYF. The full variable domain, completed using reference TRBV7-2 and TRBJ2-7, is GAGVSQSPSNKVTEKGKDVELRCDPISGHTALYWYRQSLGQGLEFLIYFQGNSAPDKSGLPSDRFSAERTGGSVSTLTIQRTQQEDSAVYLCASSPQTGQSGEQYFGPGTRLTVT.

This chain links TRBV29-1 with TRBJ2-7, with TRBD1 matching over 9 bases. Germline V CDR1 and CDR2: SQVTM, ANQGSEA. J lost 5 bases, V lost 8 bases, and 7 bases had no gene match. This CDR3 has 12 residues. CDR3 loop: CSTGGDSNEQYF. Here the CDR3 DNA reads TGCAGCACAGGGGGCGATAGTAACGAGCAGTACTTC.

This clonotype was recorded at least ten times. The chain joins TRBV29-1 to TRBJ1-3; no definite D call. The CDR3 length is 12 residues. Trimming removed 7 bases at V and 2 bases at J, with 9 bases between. In germline, CDR1 is SQVTM, CDR2 ANQGSEA. The CDR3 spells CSARRAGNTIYF. The CDR3 nucleotides read TGCAGCGCTAGGAGGGCTGGAAACACCATATATTTT.

At least ten counts were recorded for this clonotype. This rearrangement joins TRBV20-1 to TRBJ2-5; the D gene is possibly TRBD2 (6 bases). Germline V gene data show CDR1 as DFQATT and CDR2 as SNEGSKA (reference sequence). There are 12 residues in the CDR3. V was shortened by 7 bases and J by 4 bases, with 13 bases between the two germline ends. This CDR3 is CSVSGGGETQYF. In DNA form, the CDR3 reads TGCAGTGTCAGTGGGGGAGGAGAGACCCAGTACTTC.

This chain uses TRBV6-5 with TRBJ1-5, with D possibly being TRBD1 (5 bases). Trimming shortened V by 6 bases and J by 0 bases, and 15 bases separated the two germline ends. The CDR3 loop spans 16 amino acids. The germline V gene has CDR1 MNHEY and CDR2 SVGAGI. The CDR3 spells CASRTSGGDSNQPQHF. The CDR3 DNA reads TGTGCCAGCAGAACGAGTGGGGGGGATAGCAATCAGCCCCAGCATTTT.

As to this clonotype: This could be a read error, since a much larger clone is one nucleotide away. Since no conserved phenylalanine or tryptophan closes the CDR3, a read error is the likely cause. V usage is TRBV10-3 and J usage is TRBJ1-2; D gene ambiguous. The CDR3 extends over 14 amino acids. Germline CDR1 reads ENHRY; CDR2 reads SYGVKD. Written as DNA, the CDR3 is TGTGCCAGCAGTCCCCGGACTGGTGGGTATGGCTACACCTTA. Residues: CASSPRTGGYGYTL.

The V call is TRBV20-1, the J call TRBJ1-4; 7 nucleotides align to TRBD1. From germline, CDR1 is DFQATT and CDR2 SNEGSKA (reference sequence). V lost 4 bases to trimming and J lost 3 bases; unmatched junction nucleotides: 5. This CDR3 comprises 14 residues. The CDR3 coding sequence is TGCAGTGCTACTGGGAGGGGGCCTAATGAAAAACTGTTTTTT. Protein sequence: CSATGRGPNEKLFF.

The chain employs TRBV29-1 and TRBJ2-5; D is undetermined. The CDR3 extends over 17 amino acids. Trimming shortened V by 3 bases and J by 7 bases, and 27 bases separated the two germline ends. Per the germline V gene, CDR1 is SQVTM and CDR2 is ANQGSEA. CDR3 region: CSVEPCCGVSPLGTQYF. Written as DNA, the CDR3 is TGCAGCGTTGAGCCCTGTTGTGGGGTTAGCCCTTTGGGGACCCAGTACTTC.

Here the CDR3 DNA reads TGTGCCAGTAGTGACTCTTATGGACAAGAGACCCAGCATTTT. Its translation is CASSDSYGQETQHF. V is TRBV19 and J is TRBJ1-5; TRBD1 is a possible D gene (5 bases). This CDR3 has 14 residues. V lost 5 bases and J lost 11, with 19 bases in between. CDR1 is LNHDA, CDR2 SQIVND, per germline (reference sequence).

This clonotype turned up a few times. The chain recombines TRBV10-1 with TRBJ2-2; TRBD1 is a possible D gene (5 bases). Trimming removed 5 bases at V and 0 bases at J, with 7 bases between. CDR1 and CDR2 from the germline V gene are WNHNN and SYGVQD (reference sequence). This CDR3 is 14 amino acids long. The chain's CDR3 is CASSRTTNTGELFF. The CDR3 DNA follows: TGCGCCAGCAGTCGGACAACGAACACCGGGGAGCTGTTTTTT.

The rearrangement joins TRBV9 to TRBJ1-1; 7 nucleotides align to TRBD1. J lost 1 base, V lost 5 bases, and 11 bases had no gene match. The germline CDR1 and CDR2 sequences are SGDLS and YYNGEE. This CDR3 is 16 amino acids long. The CDR3 region is CASSRRGTAANTEAFF. The CDR3 DNA reads TGTGCCAGCAGTCGGAGAGGGACAGCAGCGAACACTGAAGCTTTCTTT. The variable domain in full, with the rest retrieved from reference TRBV9 and TRBJ1-1, is DSGVTQTPKHLITATGQRVTLRCSPRSGDLSVYWYQQSLDQGLQFLIQYYNGEERAKGNILERFSAQQFPDLHSELNLSSLELGDSALYFCASSRRGTAANTEAFFGQGTRLTVV.

This clonotype has only a few counts. The rearrangement links TRBV6-5 to TRBJ1-1; no reliable D call. The V and J ends lost 2 bases and 4 bases respectively, with 8 bases between them. The germline gives CDR1 MNHEY, CDR2 SVGAGI. CDR3 size: 13 residues. As DNA, the CDR3 is TGTGCCAGCAGTTACGGGCAGGCCACTGAAGCTTTCTTT. It encodes CASSYGQATEAFF.

There are many counts of this clonotype. The gene calls are TRBV6-5 and TRBJ1-1; D remains unclear. With 4 bases removed from V and 6 bases from J, the gap between germline ends came to 12 bases. CDR1 is MNHEY and CDR2 is SVGAGI in the germline V gene. The CDR3 runs 13 residues. The CDR3 region has the DNA TGTGCCAGCAGTTTTTCGCCTGACGCTGAAGCTTTCTTT. This sequence encodes CASSFSPDAEAFF.

This clonotype was found a few times. V and J are TRBV12-3 or TRBV12-4 and TRBJ2-7; D gene unclear. The length of the CDR3 is 11 residues. Trimming cost V 5 bases and J 5 bases, with 7 bases left between them. The CDR3 DNA reads as TGTGCCAGCAGTAAAGTCGACGAGCAGTACTTC. It codes for CASSKVDEQYF.

This clonotype appeared many times. The rearrangement links TRBV6-5 to TRBJ1-3, with D tentatively TRBD1 (5 bases). The CDR3 extends over 14 amino acids. Germline CDR1 MNHEY, CDR2 SVGAGI. V dropped 4 bases and J dropped 3 bases, with 10 bases sitting between them. The CDR3 DNA reads as TGTGCCAGCAGTTTTCGGACATATGGAAACACCATATATTTT. Translating gives CASSFRTYGNTIYF.

This clonotype has a handful of counts. The V gene is TRBV4-1, the J gene TRBJ2-7; D may correspond to TRBD1 or TRBD2 (5 bases each). The germline V gene encodes CDR1 MGHRA and CDR2 YSYEKL. The CDR3 length is 16 residues. Trimming shortened V by 1 base and J by 4 bases, and 17 bases separated the two germline ends. The CDR3 protein is CASSQGAGRKRYEQYF. The DNA for the CDR3 is TGCGCCAGCAGCCAAGGTGCAGGGAGAAAGCGGTACGAGCAGTACTTC.

This clonotype has just one count. CDR3 DNA sequence: TGTGCCAGCAGCCGAACTAGCGGGGGATTCTACGAGCAGTACTTC. Its protein is CASSRTSGGFYEQYF. This sequence joins TRBV9 and TRBJ2-7; 11 nucleotides line up with TRBD2. J lost 3 bases, V lost 4 bases, and 6 bases had no gene match. The germline CDR1 and CDR2 sequences are SGDLS and YYNGEE. The length of the CDR3 is 15 residues.

Ten or more counts support this clonotype. V and J are TRBV7-2 and TRBJ2-7, with 7 bases fitting TRBD1. The CDR3 is made up of 14 amino acids. The J segment lost 0 bases and the V segment lost 6 bases, leaving 5 bases of the junction unmatched. Germline assignment: CDR1 SGHTA and CDR2 FQGNSA. The DNA for the CDR3 is TGTGCCAGCAGTCGACAGGGCGGCTCCTACGAGCAGTACTTC. It encodes CASSRQGGSYEQYF.